One and the same sample provided the 28 T cell receptor beta chains below, sequenced in a study of identical twins. TCRdb passed the 5' RACE reads through MiXCR, listing each CDR3 protein once. The sample has roughly 1,500,000 distinct CDR3 sequences, roughly 35% seen once. Source material: cord blood. The receptors derive from a newborn girl in good health.

The chain carries TRBV7-2 and TRBJ2-4; tentative D call: TRBD2 (5 bases). V shed 5 bases and J shed 3 bases, with 14 bases lying between them. This CDR3 has 15 residues. Germline CDR1 is SGHTA and CDR2 is FQGNSA. CDR3 bases: TGTGCCAGCAGCCGCGGGTGGGCGGGCAAAAACATTCAGTACTTC. It yields the protein CASSRGWAGKNIQYF.

This chain connects TRBV3-1 to TRBJ2-1; 13 positions agree with TRBD2. CDR1 is LGHDT and CDR2 is YNNKEL in the germline V gene (reference sequence). Trimming removed 9 bases from V and 7 bases from J; junction bases left unmatched: 9. There are 15 residues in the CDR3. Here the CDR3 reads CASGWTSGSRNEQFF. Written as DNA, the CDR3 is TGTGCCAGTGGTTGGACTAGCGGGAGTAGGAATGAGCAGTTCTTC.

This clonotype was observed once. J is TRBJ2-1 and V is TRBV30; 9 nucleotides match TRBD1. Germline V gene lookup returns CDR1 GTSNPN and CDR2 SVGIG (reference sequence). Trimming removed 4 bases from V and 4 bases from J; junction bases left unmatched: 11. The CDR3 extends over 16 amino acids. As DNA, the CDR3 is TGTGCCTGGACCCGGGACAGGGTCCCTTCTTACAATGAGCAGTTCTTC. Translating it yields CAWTRDRVPSYNEQFF. The full variable domain, with the rest looked up from reference TRBV30 and TRBJ2-1, is SQTIHQWPATLVQPVGSPLSLECTVEGTSNPNLYWYRQAAGRGLQLLFYSVGIGQISSEVPQNLSASRPQDRQFILSSKKLLLSDSGFYLCAWTRDRVPSYNEQFFGPGTRLTVL.

Written as DNA, the CDR3 is TGCAGTGCTGGAGGACTAGCGGGGGTGGTTTGGGGAGAGACCCAGTACTTC. It specifies CSAGGLAGVVWGETQYF. The V call is TRBV20-1, the J call TRBJ2-7; 13 bases match TRBD2. The end of the DNA is better explained by TRBJ2-5, so the J call may be wrong. The CDR3 has 17 residues. In germline, CDR1 is DFQATT, CDR2 SNEGSKA (reference sequence).

This clonotype was found a few times. The chain joins TRBV11-2 to TRBJ2-1; D not certain. Trimming took off 4 bases at V and 12 bases at J, with 19 bases between the two ends. CDR3 length: 14 residues. Germline V gives CDR1 SGHAT, CDR2 FQNNGV. CDR3 sequence: CASSSLYETGTQFF. The DNA for the CDR3 is TGTGCCAGCAGCTCCTTATATGAGACCGGTACGCAGTTCTTC.

This clonotype was detected a few times. J is TRBJ1-4 and V is TRBV20-1, with 7 bases fitting TRBD1. The germline V gene encodes CDR1 DFQATT and CDR2 SNEGSKA (reference sequence). The CDR3 is 14 amino acids. CDR3 loop: CSIRGDSSNEKLFF. The CDR3 nucleotides are TGCAGCATCAGGGGGGACAGTTCTAATGAAAAACTGTTTTTT.

This clonotype was counted between two and nine times. V gene TRBV20-1 combines with J gene TRBJ2-3; TRBD2 aligns across 12 bases. Trimming cost V 5 bases and J 5 bases; bases outside gene matches: 5. The CDR3 totals 14 residues. Per the germline V gene, CDR1 is DFQATT and CDR2 is SNEGSKA (reference sequence). CDR3 DNA: TGCAGTGCTCCGACTAGCGGGGGTGTAGATACGCAGTATTTT. Translated, it gives CSAPTSGGVDTQYF.

About this clonotype: At one end, the junction sequence differs from germline, possibly due to a read error. The chain carries TRBV4-2 and TRBJ2-3, with 8 bases lining up with TRBD1. This CDR3 region has 13 residues. CDR1 is LGHNA, CDR2 YNFKEQ, per germline. The CDR3 here is CASSQQGARYAVF. CDR3 in DNA: TGTGCCAGCAGCCAACAGGGGGCCAGATACGCAGTATTT.

This chain connects TRBV6-6 to TRBJ2-3, with 8 nucleotides matching TRBD2. Germline CDR1 and CDR2: MNHNY and SVGAGI (reference sequence). After removal of 0 bases from V and 0 bases from J, the junction contained 5 bases not matched to a gene. This CDR3 is 17 amino acids long. DNA for the CDR3: TGTGCCAGCAGTTACTCACGGTTAGCGGGGAGCACAGATACGCAGTATTTT. Translated, it gives CASSYSRLAGSTDTQYF.

DNA for the CDR3: TGTGCCAGCAGTGAGGGGAGTGCCTATCAGCCCCAGCATTTT. Translation gives CASSEGSAYQPQHF. The chain combines TRBV2 with TRBJ1-5; no clear D. Trimming cost V 3 bases and J 5 bases, with 11 bases left between them. Germline CDR1 is SNHLY and CDR2 is FYNNEI. CDR3 length equals 14 residues.

This sequence joins TRBV15 and TRBJ2-3; a possible D gene is TRBD2 (7 bases). This CDR3 contains 18 residues. Germline CDR1 reads LNHNV; CDR2 reads YYDKDF (reference sequence). The V end lost 4 bases, the J end lost 4 bases, and 24 bases lay between the germline ends. Here the CDR3 reads CATSTGLGGGHRADTQYF. The CDR3 DNA follows: TGTGCCACCAGCACCGGACTAGGAGGGGGACACCGCGCAGATACGCAGTATTTT.

The rearrangement links TRBV7-8 to TRBJ1-1; D call uncertain. Trimming cost V 5 bases and J 3 bases, with 10 bases left between them. The CDR3 has 13 residues. CDR1 is SGHVS, CDR2 FQNEAQ, per germline. The CDR3 sequence is CASSGRVDTEAFF. Here the CDR3 DNA reads TGTGCCAGCAGCGGACGAGTGGACACTGAAGCTTTCTTT.

The chain recombines TRBV6-6 with TRBJ2-1; 8 bases are shared with TRBD1. In germline, CDR1 is MNHNY, CDR2 SVGAGI (reference sequence). The CDR3 is 16 residues long. The V and J ends lost 0 bases and 5 bases, in that order; junction bases with no gene match: 6. CDR3 protein: CASSYSPGGIDNEQFF. The CDR3 DNA sequence: TGTGCCAGCAGTTACTCACCAGGGGGCATAGACAATGAGCAGTTCTTC.

Concerning this clonotype itself: A clone one base away is much larger, so this may be a read error. The chain has TRBV3-1 and TRBJ2-5, with 11 nucleotides matching TRBD2. TRBJ2-1 explains the end of the DNA better; the J call may be wrong. The V gene's germline CDR1 is LGHDT and CDR2 YNNKEL (reference sequence). The CDR3 extends over 17 amino acids. As DNA, the CDR3 is TGTGCCAGCAGCAAAATCGGACTAGCGGGTATCCAAGAGACCCAGTTCTTC. The encoded protein is CASSKIGLAGIQETQFF.

This clonotype was picked up a small number of times. This rearrangement joins TRBV29-1 to TRBJ1-2; possible D gene TRBD1, 5 bases. Germline assignment: CDR1 SQVTM and CDR2 ANQGSEA. The CDR3 covers 12 residues. Trimming pared 7 bases from V and 3 bases from J, leaving 12 bases between. The DNA for the CDR3 is TGCAGCGGCCGGGACGGCCACTATGGCTACACCTTC. Its translation is CSGRDGHYGYTF.

This clonotype was seen a few times. The CDR3 DNA sequence: TGCGCCAGCAGCCAAGTGTTCCGGGAAGCCAAAAACATTCAGTACTTC. Translating gives CASSQVFREAKNIQYF. V usage is TRBV4-1 and J usage is TRBJ2-4, with D possibly TRBD2 on 5 matching bases. CDR3 size: 16 residues. V lost 1 base, J lost 0 bases, and 10 bases lay in between. Germline V lookup: CDR1 MGHRA, CDR2 YSYEKL.

Notes on this clonotype: A junction boundary mismatches the germline segment, possibly from a read error. The chain couples TRBV5-6 to TRBJ2-3; D is unclear. Germline V lookup: CDR1 SGHDT, CDR2 YYEEEE. The CDR3 totals 12 residues. Here the CDR3 reads CAGSSDPDTQYF. As DNA, the CDR3 is TGTGCCGGCAGCTCGGACCCAGATACGCAGTATTTT. Based on the CDR3 plus reference TRBV5-6 and TRBJ2-3, the full variable domain is DAGVTQSPTHLIKTRGQQVTLRCSPKSGHDTVSWYQQALGQGPQFIFQYYEEEERQRGNFPDRFSGHQFPNYSSELNVNALLLGDSALYLCAGSSDPDTQYFGPGTRLTVL.

V gene TRBV20-1 combines with J gene TRBJ1-5, with D maybe TRBD1 (5 bases). V was cut by 3 bases and J by 7 bases, with 19 bases left in between. The CDR3 length is 15 residues. CDR1 and CDR2 (germline): DFQATT, SNEGSKA (reference sequence). In DNA, the CDR3 is TGCAGTGCTAGGCCAACCGGGGCCCGGGGGCAGCCCCAGCATTTT. It encodes CSARPTGARGQPQHF.

V usage is TRBV29-1 and J usage is TRBJ1-5; weak D call: TRBD1 (5 bases). Looked up from germline, CDR1 is SQVTM and CDR2 is ANQGSEA. The CDR3 runs 14 residues. V was trimmed by 4 bases and J by 2 bases, leaving 12 bases between them. This CDR3 reads CSVAVGGGNQPQHF. DNA of the CDR3: TGCAGCGTTGCTGTTGGGGGAGGCAATCAGCCCCAGCATTTT.

The V call is TRBV7-2, the J call TRBJ2-7, with 9 bases fitting TRBD2. CDR1 is SGHTA, CDR2 FQGNSA, per germline. The CDR3 has 15 amino acids. V trimming: 1 base; J trimming: 4 bases; junction bases outside the gene matches: 5. The CDR3 is CASSLERGALYEQYF. The DNA of the CDR3 is TGTGCCAGCAGCTTAGAGCGGGGGGCACTATACGAGCAGTACTTC. The whole variable domain, remainder taken from reference TRBV7-2 and TRBJ2-7, is GAGVSQSPSNKVTEKGKDVELRCDPISGHTALYWYRQSLGQGLEFLIYFQGNSAPDKSGLPSDRFSAERTGGSVSTLTIQRTQQEDSAVYLCASSLERGALYEQYFGPGTRLTVT.

This clonotype was seen a few times. The chain has TRBV5-1 and TRBJ2-3, with 10 positions matching TRBD2. The V gene's germline CDR1 is SGHRS and CDR2 YFSETQ. The V and J ends lost 6 bases and 2 bases, in that order; junction bases with no gene match: 6. The CDR3 covers 15 residues. CDR3: CASTRGLAVTDTQYF. CDR3 DNA: TGCGCCAGCACCCGAGGACTAGCGGTCACAGATACGCAGTATTTT.

This clonotype was seen a handful of times. This chain uses TRBV20-1 with TRBJ1-2, with D possibly being TRBD1 (5 bases). Per germline, CDR1 DFQATT and CDR2 SNEGSKA (reference sequence). This CDR3 region has 10 residues. The CDR3 spells CTPGPYGYTF. As DNA, the CDR3 is TGCACTCCGGGGCCCTATGGCTACACCTTC.

This clonotype was seen a few times. The chain employs TRBV4-1 and TRBJ2-2; 7 positions agree with TRBD2. Germline CDR1 and CDR2: MGHRA and YSYEKL. The CDR3 is 16 amino acids. With 1 base clipped from V and 7 bases from J, the junction kept 9 bases outside the gene matches. The CDR3 region is CASSQGRGRSYGELFF. CDR3 sequence (DNA): TGCGCCAGCAGCCAAGGGCGCGGGAGAAGTTACGGGGAGCTGTTTTTT.

The chain combines TRBV15 with TRBJ2-7; TRBD1 matches at 7 bases. J lost 7 bases, V lost 0 bases, and 3 bases had no gene match. The CDR3 spans 13 residues. Germline V gene lookup returns CDR1 LNHNV and CDR2 YYDKDF (reference sequence). CDR3 nucleotide sequence: TGTGCCACCAGCAGAGATGCAGGGGGTGAGCAGTACTTC. It is translated as CATSRDAGGEQYF.

The sample holds a few counts of this clonotype. The V and J genes are TRBV20-1 and TRBJ2-4; TRBD2 agrees at 11 bases. V lost 5 bases, J lost 1 base, and 1 base stayed unmatched. CDR3 length equals 14 residues. Germline V gives CDR1 DFQATT, CDR2 SNEGSKA (reference sequence). DNA of the CDR3: TGCAGTGCTTCTAGCGGGAGGGCCAAAAACATTCAGTACTTC. It codes for CSASSGRAKNIQYF.

The chain employs TRBV3-1 and TRBJ2-3; a weak D match, TRBD1 (6 bases). Trimming left V 6 bases short and J 3 bases short, with 19 bases between. The V gene's germline CDR1 is LGHDT and CDR2 YNNKEL (reference sequence). This CDR3 spans 16 amino acids. CDR3 DNA: TGTGCCAGCAGTCCTTCCGGGACACAAAGGACAGATACGCAGTATTTT. Amino acid sequence: CASSPSGTQRTDTQYF.

The rearrangement uses TRBV2 and TRBJ1-1; TRBD1 matches at 7 bases. J gave up 1 base and V 6 bases, and 5 bases lay outside the gene matches. This CDR3 spans 14 amino acids. In germline, CDR1 is SNHLY, CDR2 FYNNEI. The CDR3 loop reads CASRVGTANTEAFF. The CDR3 bases are TGTGCCAGCAGGGTCGGGACAGCGAACACTGAAGCTTTCTTT.

This clonotype has just a few counts. V gene TRBV10-3 combines with J gene TRBJ2-5, with TRBD1 identical over 9 bases. Germline CDR1 and CDR2: ENHRY and SYGVKD. The CDR3 has 14 amino acids. J lost 5 bases, V lost 6 bases, and 7 bases had no gene match. In DNA, the CDR3 is TGTGCCATCAGCTCTCCGGACAGGGGCGAGACCCAGTACTTC. Its translation: CAISSPDRGETQYF.